This is a list of T cell receptor beta chains from one sample in a study of blood T cell repertoires in COVID-19. Profiling relied on immunoSEQ multiplex PCR, and the TCRdb table lists in-frame clones only, not all of them. The sample yields roughly 200,000 clones, 81% seen once. What was sequenced was PBMCs or T cells enriched from blood (not recorded which). These receptors all come from a man in his forties or fifties who had recovered from COVID-19. Each CDR3 is given with its conserved first and last residue. The order of the fields is J gene, clone size, D gene, V gene, CDR3 protein, CDR3 DNA. The D gene is left open where the match is weak. Where a row states a size, it is once, few, many or the class of an expanded clone; other rows omit it.

>TRBJ2-1|-|TRBD2|TRBV2
CASSQGREHDEQFF
TGTGCCAGCAGTCAAGGGAGGGAACACGATGAGCAGTTCTTC
>TRBJ2-2|few|-|TRBV19
CASSALNTGELFF
TGTGCCAGTAGTGCACTGAACACCGGGGAGCTGTTTTTT
>TRBJ2-7|few|-|TRBV9
CASSVAQAGSSYEQYF
TGTGCCAGCAGCGTAGCTCAGGCGGGGAGCTCCTACGAGCAGTACTTC
>TRBJ2-2|-|-|TRBV6-2/TRBV6-3
CASSYQPGTGELFF
TGTGCCAGCAGTTACCAACCCGGCACCGGGGAGCTGTTTTTT
>TRBJ1-6|-|TRBD1|TRBV5-5
CASSRQGGGLLSYNSPLHF
TGTGCCAGCAGCCGACAGGGGGGAGGATTATTGTCCTATAATTCACCCCTCCACTTT
>TRBJ1-2|-|TRBD1|TRBV11-2
CASSSLLRDSYGYTF
TGTGCCAGCAGCTCTTTACTCCGGGACAGCTATGGCTACACCTTC
>TRBJ2-1|-|-|TRBV6-1
CASSEEFGGRQFF
TGTGCCAGCAGTGAAGAGTTCGGCGGGCGGCAGTTCTTC
>TRBJ1-2|-|-|TRBV28
CASSRGRGWSGYTF
TGTGCCAGCAGCCGGGGTAGGGGGTGGTCTGGCTACACCTTC
>TRBJ1-6|-|-|TRBV27
CASSFFRNSPLHF
TGTGCCAGCAGTTTTTTCAGAAATTCACCCCTCCACTTT
>TRBJ2-3|-|-|TRBV27
CASSLLRGKSTDTQYF
TGTGCCAGCAGTTTGCTTCGGGGGAAGAGCACAGATACGCAGTATTTT
>TRBJ2-7|-|-|TRBV19
CASSRTGLTYEQYF
TGTGCCAGTAGCAGGACTGGCCTAACCTACGAGCAGTACTTC
>TRBJ2-5|-|TRBD1|TRBV5-4
CASSYGTGGGETQYF
TGTGCCAGCAGCTACGGGACAGGGGGCGGAGAGACCCAGTACTTC
>TRBJ1-6|-|TRBD1|TRBV7-2
CASSLFTGVNSPLHF
TGTGCCAGCAGCTTATTTACAGGGGTTAATTCACCCCTCCACTTT
>TRBJ1-5|-|TRBD1|TRBV7-2
CASSLNGQGAYQPQHF
TGTGCCAGCAGCTTAAATGGGCAGGGGGCTTATCAGCCCCAGCATTTT
>TRBJ2-1|-|TRBD2|TRBV14
CASSLTSGSHNEQFF
TGTGCCAGCAGCCTGACTAGCGGGAGCCACAATGAGCAGTTCTTC
>TRBJ1-1|-|-|TRBV6-5
CASMEGMRDTEAFF
TGTGCCAGCATGGAGGGGATGAGGGACACTGAAGCTTTCTTT
>TRBJ2-3|-|TRBD2|TRBV4-1
CASSQTGLVGSGDTQYF
TGCGCCAGCAGCCAGACGGGACTAGTAGGAAGTGGGGATACGCAGTATTTT
>TRBJ2-7|-|-|TRBV5-4
CASSLGGADEQYF
TGTGCCAGCAGCTTGGGGGGAGCGGATGAGCAGTACTTC
>TRBJ2-3|once|-|TRBV5-1
CASSPSANTDTQYF
TGCGCCAGCAGCCCCAGCGCGAACACAGATACGCAGTATTTT
>TRBJ2-5|-|TRBD2|TRBV5-4
CASSSVAGAQETQYF
TGTGCCAGCAGCTCGGTAGCGGGAGCCCAAGAGACCCAGTACTTC
>TRBJ1-4|few|TRBD1|TRBV5-1
CASSLAKAGQGGEKLFF
TGCGCCAGCAGCTTGGCCAAAGCCGGACAGGGAGGTGAAAAACTGTTTTTT
>TRBJ1-2|-|-|TRBV5-1
CATTRGANYGYTF
TGCGCCACCACCCGGGGGGCGAACTATGGCTACACCTTC
>TRBJ2-6|once|-|TRBV4-1
CASSQDLSSGANVLTF
TGCGCCAGCAGCCAAGATCTATCTTCTGGGGCCAACGTCCTGACTTTC
>TRBJ2-1|-|TRBD2|TRBV3-1/TRBV3-2
CASSLREGNEQFF
TGTGCCAGCAGCCTCAGGGAGGGGAATGAGCAGTTCTTC